Sequencing of this TCR beta chain was carried out in a study of untreated major depressive disorder. Trimming removed 2 bases at V and 0 bases at J, with 8 bases between. Germline assignment: CDR1 SGHVS and CDR2 FNYEAQ. CDR3 length: 15 residues. Controls never had mood disorders and self-rated depressive symptoms at 5 or less. Points on this clone: The antigen is undetermined.

Points from the study as a whole: The sequencing tests were limited to three preselected Vbeta families.

The repertoire was sequenced with immunoSEQ multiplex PCR; TCRdb's copy has only in-frame clones and lacks some. Of 21,000 or so clones in the sample, 80% to 95% are singletons; the top ten hold around 0.3%. The sample consisted of CD4+ T cells from PBMCs. The sequence came from a man aged 25-45 years in good health. The V and J genes are TRBV7-6 and TRBJ1-3; D may be TRBD1 (6 bases). Here the CDR3 DNA reads TGTGCCAGCAGCTTATTCAGGGGCTCTGGAAACACCATATATTTT. Protein product: CASSLFRGSGNTIYF.